The 2 T cell receptor beta chains in this list originate from one sample, sequenced in a study of T cell responses to AZD1222 COVID-19 vaccine (dated by TCRdb to the early 2020s). This specimen's time point label, interpreted: baseline before first vaccination. Libraries were made using the immunoSEQ multiplex PCR assay. Entries here come from immuneACCESS through TCRdb and include only in-frame sequences with V and J called. Some clones fail to appear in such tables; in the studies checked, an unresolved V gene covers under half of the shortfall, and the cause of the remainder is unknown. Within this sample are 140,000 to 150,000 clones, with about 93% of them counted one time only. The ten largest make up around 5% of the sample. The specimen was peripheral blood, collected on day 0 of AZD1222 vaccination. These receptors were obtained from an adult in good health.

This sequence joins TRBV2 and TRBJ1-2, with D possibly TRBD1 on 5 matching bases. CDR3 length: 13 amino acids. Trimming pared 10 bases from V and 8 bases from J, leaving 20 bases between. CDR1 and CDR2 from the germline V gene are SNHLY and FYNNEI. The CDR3 region is CATLRRELTGYTF. In nucleotides, the CDR3 is TGTGCCACCCTCCGCAGGGAATTGACGGGCTACACCTTC.

The rearrangement uses TRBV10-2 and TRBJ2-3; TRBD2 might be the D (7 bases). Germline CDR1 WSHSY, CDR2 SAAADI. The V end was cut by 7 bases, the J end by 2 bases, with 16 bases between. This CDR3 has 15 residues. The chain's CDR3 is CASKGGLAATDTQYF. In DNA, the CDR3 is TGCGCCAGCAAAGGGGGGCTAGCGGCCACAGATACGCAGTATTTT.